The clone carrying this TCR beta chain was counted at least ten times. The study based diagnoses on clinical symptoms, serum thyroxine and TRAb, thyroid ultrasound and orbital computed tomography. This specimen comes from a study of T cells in Graves' hyperthyroidism and ophthalmopathy. Study as a whole: Prior to any treatment, at the point of initial diagnosis, peripheral blood was collected.

RNA transcripts gave rise to amplified TCR beta CDR3 regions. The study used the HTBI primer set for a first-round RT-PCR of the TCR CDR3. TCRdb re-called the multiplex PCR reads with MiXCR, one entry per CDR3 protein. The table includes about 300,000 distinct CDR3 sequences, about an eighth detected once. V was shortened by 5 bases and J by 6 bases, with 16 bases between the two germline ends. Per the germline V gene, CDR1 is MNHEY and CDR2 is SVGEGT. The CDR3 extends over 14 amino acids. Material for sequencing was blood. This TCR was sampled from a woman in her 30s with Graves' hyperthyroidism that later progressed to Graves' ophthalmopathy. The V and J genes are TRBV6-2 or TRBV6-3 and TRBJ1-1; D may be TRBD1 (5 bases). CDR3 nucleotide sequence: TGTGCCAGCAGTCACCCCCTTGGGGGGGCTGAAGCTTTCTTT. Its translation is CASSHPLGGAEAFF.